This passage covers 20 T cell receptor beta chains from one sample sequenced in a study of liver allograft versus peripheral blood T cells. In the study overall: Comparing T cell receptor repertoires in transplanted livers with those in recipients' peripheral blood was part of the design.

A single record per CDR3 protein comes from TCRdb applying MiXCR to the reads. The data show about 1,600 distinct CDR3 sequences, with 16% seen just once and around 7.3% held by the top ten. The origin of the receptors is a human patient who had a liver transplant. The graft donor may have given rise to some T cells.

This clonotype was seen only a few times. The gene calls are TRBV3-2 and TRBJ1-4; the D segment call TRBD1 is taken from the table without a DNA check. TRBV3-2 is recorded as a pseudogene. The CDR3 has 14 residues. The CDR3, as DNA: TGTGCCAGCAGCCTGAGAGGGGTTAATGAAAAACTGTTTTTT. Amino acid sequence: CASSLRGVNEKLFF.

This clonotype counts as large. The V and J genes are TRBV28 and TRBJ1-2; possible D gene TRBD1, 5 bases. The germline V gene encodes CDR1 MDHEN and CDR2 SYDVKM. Trimming shortened V by 3 bases and J by 3 bases, and 11 bases separated the two germline ends. This CDR3 spans 14 amino acids. The CDR3 sequence is CASSLGTLDYGYTF. Written as DNA, the CDR3 is TGTGCCAGCAGTTTGGGGACCTTGGACTATGGCTACACCTTC.

The chain is built from TRBV28 and TRBJ1-4; D remains ambiguous. Germline-derived CDR1 and CDR2 are MDHEN and SYDVKM. The CDR3 loop spans 14 amino acids. The V and J ends lost 6 bases and 8 bases respectively, with 16 bases between them. The DNA for the CDR3 is TGTGCCAGCAGCCCCCCGGCCAGATCGGAAAAACTGTTTTTT. Protein: CASSPPARSEKLFF.

The chain joins TRBV20-1 to TRBJ2-5; no reliable D call. Trimming removed 2 bases from V and 1 base from J, with 8 bases in between. CDR3 length: 13 residues. Germline CDR1 is DFQATT and CDR2 is SNEGSKA (reference sequence). The CDR3 DNA reads TGCAGTGCTAGATTTGGGCTCCAAGAGACCCAGTACTTC. It encodes CSARFGLQETQYF.

The chain has TRBV19 and TRBJ1-1; tentative D call: TRBD1 (6 bases). Germline V gene lookup returns CDR1 LNHDA and CDR2 SQIVND (reference sequence). Trimming removed 7 bases at V and 7 bases at J, with 19 bases between. The length of the CDR3 is 14 residues. CDR3 in DNA: TGTGCCAGTACCTCCCAAAGAGGGGGTATTGAAGCTTTCTTT. Amino acid sequence: CASTSQRGGIEAFF.

This clonotype was detected ten times or more. V is TRBV15 and J is TRBJ2-5, with TRBD2 matching 9 bases. The junction had 9 bases not matched to a gene; V was cut back by 3 bases and J by 7 bases. CDR1 is LNHNV, CDR2 YYDKDF, per germline (reference sequence). This CDR3 contains 15 residues. CDR3 nucleotide sequence: TGTGCCACCAGCAGTGAAATGGTAGCGGGGGTGACCCAGTACTTC. Translated: CATSSEMVAGVTQYF.

As to this clonotype: It may be a read error: a sequence one base away is much more abundant. The V and J genes are TRBV20-1 and TRBJ1-1; the D is unclear. From germline, CDR1 is DFQATT and CDR2 SNEGSKA (reference sequence). The V end was cut by 0 bases, the J end by 0 bases, with 11 bases between. The CDR3 sequence is 15 residues long. Written as DNA, the CDR3 is TGCAGTGCTAGAGAACCGTTGGACCTGAACACTGAAGCTTTCTTT. Encoded protein: CSAREPLDLNTEAFF.

By share, this clonotype counts as medium-sized (0.01 to 0.1%). The rearrangement links TRBV14 to TRBJ2-1; TRBD2 matches 8 bases. The ends lost 4 bases at V and 7 bases at J; junction bases unmatched: 15. This CDR3 contains 17 residues. CDR1 and CDR2 (germline): SGHDN, FVKESK. The CDR3 loop is CASSPPLTGGPRNEQFF. The CDR3 nucleotides are TGTGCCAGCAGCCCGCCTCTAACGGGAGGGCCGAGGAATGAGCAGTTCTTC. Full variable domain (missing parts from reference TRBV14 and TRBJ2-1): EAGVTQFPSHSVIEKGQTVTLRCDPISGHDNLYWYRRVMGKEIKFLLHFVKESKQDESGMPNNRFLAERTGGTYSTLKVQPAELEDSGVYFCASSPPLTGGPRNEQFFGPGTRLTVL.

By share, this clonotype counts as large. The chain joins TRBV7-2 to TRBJ1-6, with D possibly being TRBD1 (5 bases). The CDR3 is 14 residues long. Per germline, CDR1 SGHTA and CDR2 FQGNSA. The V gene lost 2 bases and the J gene lost 5 bases, with 7 bases spanning the gap. The CDR3 here is CASSLSRDNSPLHF. The CDR3 DNA follows: TGTGCCAGCAGCTTATCCAGGGATAATTCACCCCTCCACTTT. The variable domain in full, with the rest retrieved from reference TRBV7-2 and TRBJ1-6, is GAGVSQSPSNKVTEKGKDVELRCDPISGHTALYWYRQSLGQGLEFLIYFQGNSAPDKSGLPSDRFSAERTGGSVSTLTIQRTQQEDSAVYLCASSLSRDNSPLHFGNGTRLTVT.

By its share, this clonotype is medium-sized (0.01 to 0.1%). This chain links TRBV27 with TRBJ2-3; no firm D call. The CDR3 is 14 amino acids. Trimming shortened V by 6 bases and J by 3 bases, and 13 bases separated the two germline ends. Per the germline V gene, CDR1 is MNHEY and CDR2 is SMNVEV (reference sequence). CDR3 nucleotides: TGTGCCAGCAGGCCTTTAGTAGGGACAGATACGCAGTATTTT. As protein: CASRPLVGTDTQYF.

As for this clonotype: A much larger clone differs from this one at a single base, so this may be a read error. This chain joins TRBV15 and TRBJ1-6, with D unresolved. The germline V gene has CDR1 LNHNV and CDR2 YYDKDF (reference sequence). This CDR3 is built from 14 residues. The CDR3 protein is CVTSIDISGSPLHF. CDR3 DNA: TGTGTCACCAGCATAGATATAAGCGGTTCACCCCTCCACTTT. The full variable domain, rest sourced from reference TRBV15 and TRBJ1-6, is DAMVIQNPRYQVTQFGKPVTLSCSQTLNHNVMYWYQQKSSQAPKLLFHYYDKDFNNEADTPDNFQSRRPNTSFCFLDIRSPGLGDTAMYLCVTSIDISGSPLHFGNGTRLTVT.

By share, this clonotype counts as large. The chain recombines TRBV29-1 with TRBJ2-1; 8 bases match TRBD2. Germline-derived CDR1 and CDR2 are SQVTM and ANQGSEA. The V segment lost 5 bases and the J segment 6 bases; nucleotides outside the gene matches: 12. The CDR3 loop spans 15 amino acids. CDR3 residues: CSVLKTAGGANEQFF. CDR3 in DNA: TGCAGCGTTCTAAAGACGGCGGGAGGAGCCAATGAGCAGTTCTTC.

Ten or more counts support this clonotype. The CDR3 DNA reads TGTGCCAGCAGTTTTACAGATACTAATCAGCCCCAGCATTTT. It translates to CASSFTDTNQPQHF. The chain joins TRBV12-3 or TRBV12-4 to TRBJ1-5; D remains unclear. Trimming shortened V by 3 bases and J by 4 bases, and 10 bases separated the two germline ends. This CDR3 is built from 14 residues.

Within the sample, this clonotype is medium-sized. V usage is TRBV20-1 and J usage is TRBJ1-5; 8 bases map to TRBD1. The germline CDR1 and CDR2 sequences are DFQATT and SNEGSKA (reference sequence). V trimming: 8 bases; J trimming: 2 bases; junction bases outside the gene matches: 5. There are 13 residues in the CDR3. The CDR3 DNA reads TGCAGTTCAGGGGGCAAGGGCAATCAGCCCCAGCATTTT. Amino acids: CSSGGKGNQPQHF.

This chain links TRBV28 with TRBJ2-5, with D possibly matching TRBD1 (5 bases). Trimming took 8 bases from V and 5 from J, leaving 15 bases between them. This CDR3 has 13 amino acids. Germline CDR1 is MDHEN and CDR2 is SYDVKM. This chain's CDR3 is CASAGQALETQYF. DNA for the CDR3: TGTGCCAGCGCTGGACAAGCTCTCGAGACCCAGTACTTC. Using reference TRBV28 and TRBJ2-5 for the parts outside the CDR3, the full variable domain is DVKVTQSSRYLVKRTGEKVFLECVQDMDHENMFWYRQDPGLGLRLIYFSYDVKMKEKGDIPEGYSVSREKKERFSLILESASTNQTSMYLCASAGQALETQYFGPGTRLLVL.

This chain connects TRBV2 to TRBJ1-3; no clear D gene. This CDR3 spans 12 amino acids. Per germline, CDR1 SNHLY and CDR2 FYNNEI. V was pared by 9 bases and J by 9 bases, with 15 bases between. The CDR3 sequence: CASGAGWVTIYF. The CDR3 DNA is TGTGCCAGTGGTGCCGGATGGGTCACCATATATTTT.

This clonotype is termed medium-sized. The gene calls are TRBV6-1 and TRBJ2-1; the match to TRBD2 covers 9 bases. The V segment lost 4 bases and the J segment 5 bases; nucleotides outside the gene matches: 15. The CDR3 spans 18 residues. Germline CDR1 reads MNHNS; CDR2 reads SASEGT. Here the CDR3 reads CASSATSFLAGSDNEQFF. The CDR3 DNA sequence: TGTGCCAGCAGTGCGACCTCTTTCCTAGCGGGGTCGGACAATGAGCAGTTCTTC.

V usage is TRBV6-5 and J usage is TRBJ1-6, with D perhaps matching TRBD1 (5 bases). Germline CDR1 MNHEY, CDR2 SVGAGI. The CDR3 contains 18 residues. Deletions cut 5 bases from V and 4 bases from J, with 21 bases between. The CDR3 region is CASSEARGRGIYNSPLHF. CDR3 coding DNA: TGTGCCAGCAGTGAAGCCCGCGGTAGGGGAATTTATAATTCACCCCTCCACTTT.

Relative to its sample, this clonotype is medium-sized. V is TRBV27 and J is TRBJ1-2, with D possibly matching TRBD1 (5 bases). V lost 8 bases to trimming and J lost 6 bases, with 16 bases between them. The CDR3 length is 13 residues. Germline V gene lookup returns CDR1 MNHEY and CDR2 SMNVEV (reference sequence). The CDR3 protein is CASSQRGADGYTF. As DNA, the CDR3 is TGTGCCAGCTCCCAACGGGGCGCGGATGGCTACACCTTC.

This clonotype has just one count. At one of its ends the junction is not consistent with the germline gene, which may arise from a read error. J is TRBJ2-7 and V is TRBV10-1; D not certain. The germline gives CDR1 WNHNN, CDR2 SYGVQD (reference sequence). The CDR3 is 12 residues long. The CDR3 coding sequence is TGCGCCAGCAGTAGTGGGTCCTCCGAGCAGTACTTC. Translated: CASSSGSSEQYF.